This is a list of T cell receptor beta chains from one sample in a study of cytomegalovirus exposure and HLA in healthy donors. This table comes from immunoSEQ multiplex PCR, and its TCRdb copy is limited to in-frame clones, with some not included. The table records roughly 150,000 clones, 76% of them present only once. Sequenced input: PBMCs. These receptors came from a male donor in good health and CMV-seronegative. Each CDR3 is given with its conserved first and last residue. The D gene is left open where the match is weak. Clone size, where shown, is once, few, many, or a class for clones that have expanded.

D gene	V gene	J gene	clone size	CDR3 DNA	CDR3 protein
TRBD1	TRBV11-2	TRBJ2-1	NA	TGTGCCAGCAGCTTGCCTCGGACAGGGGAGCAGTTCTTC	CASSLPRTGEQFF
NA	TRBV7-9	TRBJ1-1	NA	TGTGCCAGCAGCTTAGACCGTCGGAGGGCCATGAACACTGAAGCTTTCTTT	CASSLDRRRAMNTEAFF
NA	TRBV7-2	TRBJ1-1	NA	TGTGCCAGCAGCTTTGCAGGGAACACTGAAGCTTTCTTT	CASSFAGNTEAFF
NA	TRBV5-1	TRBJ2-7	NA	TGCGCCAGCAGCTTGGGCGGGGCCGGGGGCGAGCAGTACTTC	CASSLGGAGGEQYF
TRBD1	TRBV7-3	TRBJ1-4	NA	TGTGCCAGCAGCTTAACGATCGACAGGGCGAATGAAAAACTGTTTTTT	CASSLTIDRANEKLFF
TRBD1	TRBV5-8	TRBJ2-7	NA	TGTGCCAGCAGCTTGGGACAGGGTCGCGAGCAGTACTTC	CASSLGQGREQYF
NA	TRBV6-5	TRBJ1-2	NA	TGTGCCAGCAGTTTAGAGGGTACGCATGGCTACACCTTC	CASSLEGTHGYTF
TRBD2	TRBV7-2	TRBJ2-1	NA	TGTGCCAGCAGCTTAGAACTAGCGGGAGGGCCGGGTGAGCAGTTCTTC	CASSLELAGGPGEQFF
NA	TRBV5-1	TRBJ2-3	NA	TGCGCCAGCAGTGAGTGGGGCTCTAGCACAGATACGCAGTATTTT	CASSEWGSSTDTQYF
NA	TRBV7-2	TRBJ2-3	few	TGTGCCAGCAGCTTACTAAGGCTAGAAGGAGATACGCAGTATTTT	CASSLLRLEGDTQYF